A single sample gave rise to the 5 T cell receptor beta chains below, sequenced in a study of Ad26.COV2.S vaccination and SARS-CoV-2 variants. TCRdb's table, derived via immunoSEQ multiplex PCR, lists solely in-frame clones and lacks some. The sample lists 300,000 to 350,000 clones, more than 70% occurring once. The treatment: around 19 received Ad26.COV2.S at low or high dose, single or two shots; five or six received placebo; per-sample allocation not given. At day 63 after the first vaccine or placebo injection, samples were drawn. Sample: peripheral blood, taken in a trial of Ad26.COV2.S vaccine versus placebo. The receptors were gathered from a person between 18 and 60 years old who received the Ad26.COV2.S COVID-19 vaccine or a placebo.

This chain connects TRBV7-2 to TRBJ1-5; no clear D. Germline-derived CDR1 and CDR2 are SGHTA and FQGNSA. Between the trimmed V and J ends, which lost 1 base and 4 bases, there was a span of 5 bases. This CDR3 contains 13 residues. The CDR3 is CASSLGYNQPQHF. As DNA, the CDR3 is TGTGCCAGCAGCTTAGGTTATAATCAGCCCCAGCATTTT.

The chain joins TRBV18 to TRBJ2-7; D possibly corresponds to TRBD2 (5 bases). This CDR3 region has 12 residues. V lost 5 bases to trimming and J lost 4 bases, with 9 bases between them. Germline V gene sequence: CDR1 KGHSH, CDR2 LQKENI. The DNA for the CDR3 is TGTGCCAGCTCATCACTAGGGTACGAGCAGTACTTC. Amino acids: CASSSLGYEQYF.

This chain joins TRBV5-8 and TRBJ2-7; TRBD1 agrees at 7 bases. V shed 5 bases, J shed 0 bases, and the junction held 14 bases outside the gene matches. The CDR3 is 17 residues long. CDR1 and CDR2 from the germline V gene are SGHTS and YDEGEE. The CDR3 DNA sequence: TGTGCCAGCAGTCGAATTCGGACAGGCCGAATCTCCTACGAGCAGTACTTC. Protein sequence: CASSRIRTGRISYEQYF.

CDR3 coding DNA: TGTGCCAGTAGTTACCGAGGAGGTTATGGGGGGTGGAACACTGAAGCTTTCTTT. This encodes CASSYRGGYGGWNTEAFF. The chain couples TRBV19 to TRBJ1-1; tentatively, D is TRBD1 (5 bases). V lost 5 bases and J lost 1, with 23 bases in between. The length of the CDR3 is 18 residues. Germline CDR1 LNHDA, CDR2 SQIVND (reference sequence).

The chain employs TRBV6-2 or TRBV6-3 and TRBJ2-5; tentatively, D is TRBD1 (5 bases). V gave up 5 bases and J gave up 4 bases, with 26 bases separating them. Germline values: CDR1 MNHEY, CDR2 SVGEGT. CDR3 length: 18 amino acids. CDR3 bases: TGTGCCAGCAGTCCCCAGGGTAATTACGGAACGAAAAGAGAGACCCAGTACTTC. This codes for CASSPQGNYGTKRETQYF.